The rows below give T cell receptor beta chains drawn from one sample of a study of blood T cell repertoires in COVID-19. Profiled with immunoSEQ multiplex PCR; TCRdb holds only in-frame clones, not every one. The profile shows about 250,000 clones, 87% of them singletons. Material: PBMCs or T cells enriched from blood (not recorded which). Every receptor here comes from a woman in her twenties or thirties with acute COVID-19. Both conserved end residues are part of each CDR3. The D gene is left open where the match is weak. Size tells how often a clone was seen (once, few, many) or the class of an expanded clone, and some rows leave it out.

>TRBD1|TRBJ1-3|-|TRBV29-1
CSVEQGAGGNTIYF
TGCAGCGTTGAGCAGGGGGCGGGTGGAAACACCATATATTTT
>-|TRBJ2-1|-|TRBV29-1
CSVEQAYEQFF
TGCAGCGTTGAACAGGCCTATGAGCAGTTCTTC
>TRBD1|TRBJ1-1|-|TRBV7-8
CASSLRGRDTEAFF
TGTGCCAGCAGCTTAAGGGGGCGGGACACTGAAGCTTTCTTT
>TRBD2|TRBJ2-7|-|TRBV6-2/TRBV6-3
CASRPSGGAYEQYF
TGTGCCAGCAGACCTAGCGGGGGGGCCTACGAGCAGTACTTC
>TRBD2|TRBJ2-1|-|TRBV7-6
CASSLSGGANEQFF
TGTGCCAGCAGCTTGAGCGGGGGGGCCAATGAGCAGTTCTTC
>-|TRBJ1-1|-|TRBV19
CASRSPDNPSNTEAFF
TGTGCCAGTAGGTCCCCGGACAATCCCTCGAACACTGAAGCTTTCTTT
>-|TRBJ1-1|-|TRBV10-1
CASSLSAGVTEAFF
TGCGCCAGCAGCCTCTCCGCGGGCGTTACTGAAGCTTTCTTT
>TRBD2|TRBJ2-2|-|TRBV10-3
CASGEPGLAGVANTGELFF
TGTGCCTCCGGGGAACCGGGACTAGCGGGGGTCGCGAACACCGGGGAGCTGTTTTTT
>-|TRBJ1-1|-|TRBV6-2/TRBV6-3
CASSYEGGPGGEAFF
TGTGCCAGCAGTTACGAAGGCGGCCCCGGGGGTGAAGCTTTCTTT
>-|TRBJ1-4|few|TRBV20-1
CSASKGGDTNEKLFF
TGCAGTGCTAGTAAAGGGGGGGACACTAATGAAAAACTGTTTTTT
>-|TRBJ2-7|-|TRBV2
CASKDNSYEQYF
TGTGCCAGCAAGGACAACTCCTACGAGCAGTACTTC
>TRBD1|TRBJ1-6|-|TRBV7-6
CASSPGQGLNSPLHF
TGTGCCAGCAGCCCGGGACAGGGACTTAATTCACCCCTCCACTTT
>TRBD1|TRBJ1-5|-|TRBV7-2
CASQGAPYSNQPQHF
TGTGCCAGCCAGGGGGCCCCTTATAGCAATCAGCCCCAGCATTTT
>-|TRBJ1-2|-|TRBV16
CASSQSRGSYGYTF
TGTGCCAGCAGCCAATCGAGAGGGAGCTATGGCTACACCTTC
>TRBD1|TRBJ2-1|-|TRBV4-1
CASSQDGTGGSWDEQFF
TGCGCCAGCAGCCAAGATGGGACAGGGGGCAGTTGGGATGAGCAGTTCTTC
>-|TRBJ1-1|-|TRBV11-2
CASSLDLYRARVNTEAFF
TGTGCCAGCAGCTTAGATCTGTACAGGGCCAGGGTGAACACTGAAGCTTTCTTT
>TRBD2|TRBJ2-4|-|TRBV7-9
CASSLVLAGENIQYF
TGTGCCAGCAGCTTAGTTCTAGCGGGGGAAAACATTCAGTACTTC
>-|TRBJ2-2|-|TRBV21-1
CASSRTGGGTGELFF
TGTGCCAGCAGCCGTACGGGGGGCGGCACCGGGGAGCTGTTTTTT
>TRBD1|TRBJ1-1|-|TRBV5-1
CASSLGQAMNTEAFF
TGCGCCAGCAGCCTCGGACAGGCAATGAACACTGAAGCTTTCTTT
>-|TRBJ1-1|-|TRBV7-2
CASSLGGANTEAFF
TGTGCCAGCAGCTTAGGGGGCGCGAACACTGAAGCTTTCTTT
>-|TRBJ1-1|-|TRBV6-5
CASSPWKGDTEAFF
TGTGCCAGCAGTCCCTGGAAGGGAGACACTGAAGCTTTCTTT
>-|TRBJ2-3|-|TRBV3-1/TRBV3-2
CASSQGLGTYTQYF
TGTGCCAGCAGCCAAGGCCTAGGGACATATACGCAGTATTTT
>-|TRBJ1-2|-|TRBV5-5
CASSLASTYYGYTF
TGTGCCAGCAGCTTAGCCTCTACTTACTATGGCTACACCTTC
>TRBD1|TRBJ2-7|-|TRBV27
CASRNRGLSSYEQYF
TGTGCCAGTAGAAACAGGGGGCTAAGCTCCTACGAGCAGTACTTC
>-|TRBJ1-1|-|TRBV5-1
CASSKTDSEAFF
TGCGCCAGCAGCAAAACAGATTCTGAAGCTTTCTTT
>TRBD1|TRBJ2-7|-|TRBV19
CASSMGTGDYEQYF
TGTGCCAGTAGTATGGGAACAGGGGACTACGAGCAGTACTTC
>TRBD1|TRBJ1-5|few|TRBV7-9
CASSRTGGNQPQHF
TGTGCCAGCAGCCGGACAGGCGGGAATCAGCCCCAGCATTTT
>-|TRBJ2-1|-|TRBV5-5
CASSWLVGSTNEQFF
TGTGCCAGCAGCTGGTTGGTGGGGAGTACAAATGAGCAGTTCTTC
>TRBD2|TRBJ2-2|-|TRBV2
CASSRDYPESEITGELFF
TGTGCCAGCAGTCGGGACTATCCCGAATCAGAGATTACCGGGGAGCTGTTTTTT
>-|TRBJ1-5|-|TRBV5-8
CASTRPEVVAQHF
TGTGCCAGCACTCGGCCCGAGGTGGTAGCCCAGCATTTT
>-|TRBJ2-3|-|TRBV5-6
CASSLPEGATQYF
TGTGCCAGCAGCTTGCCGGAGGGGGCGACGCAGTATTTT
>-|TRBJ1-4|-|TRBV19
CASRALDRSNEKLFF
TGTGCCAGTAGGGCGCTGGACAGAAGTAATGAAAAACTGTTTTTT
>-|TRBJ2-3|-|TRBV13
CASSLRSGFGTDTQYF
TGTGCCAGCAGCTTGAGATCAGGTTTCGGCACAGATACGCAGTATTTT